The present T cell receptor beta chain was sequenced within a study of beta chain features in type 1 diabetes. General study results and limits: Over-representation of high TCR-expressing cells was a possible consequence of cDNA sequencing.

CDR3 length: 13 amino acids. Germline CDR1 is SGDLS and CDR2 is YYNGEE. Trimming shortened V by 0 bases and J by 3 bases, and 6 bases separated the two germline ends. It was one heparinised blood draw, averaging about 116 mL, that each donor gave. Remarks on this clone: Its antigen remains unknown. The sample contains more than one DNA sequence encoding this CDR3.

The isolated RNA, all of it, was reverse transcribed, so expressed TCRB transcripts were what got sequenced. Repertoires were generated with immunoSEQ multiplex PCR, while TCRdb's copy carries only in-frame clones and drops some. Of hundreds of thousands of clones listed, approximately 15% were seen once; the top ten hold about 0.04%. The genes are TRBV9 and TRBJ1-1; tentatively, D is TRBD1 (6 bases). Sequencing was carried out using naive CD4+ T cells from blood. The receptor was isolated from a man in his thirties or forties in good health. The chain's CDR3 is CASSVAGDTEAFF. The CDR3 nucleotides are TGTGCCAGCAGCGTAGCAGGGGACACTGAAGCTTTCTTT.